The entry below describes one TCR beta chain. What it binds is not known. These data originate in a study of OX40 agonist ivuxolimab in advanced cancers. Study-level background: In this trial design, patients received ivuxolimab intravenously at 0.01 to 10 mg/kg every 2 weeks. Study findings and constraints: At doses 0.1 to 3.0 mg/kg, CD4+ and CD8+ clones expanded. Researchers report that CD8+ T cells had, on average, more expanded clones than CD4+.

V was trimmed by 1 base and J by 5 bases, leaving 10 bases between them. The CDR3 runs 14 residues. Germline V lookup: CDR1 SGHRS, CDR2 YFSETQ. Profiled with immunoSEQ multiplex PCR; TCRdb holds only in-frame clones, not every one. The table includes around 76,000 clones, roughly 78% detected once. V usage is TRBV5-1 and J usage is TRBJ2-1; D remains ambiguous. Material: CD4+ or CD8+ T cells sorted from blood, obtained in a trial of the OX40 agonist ivuxolimab. The clonotype was recovered from an adult with an advanced solid tumor such as melanoma, head and neck, liver or kidney cancer. CDR3: CASSLSGYNNEQFF. The DNA for the CDR3 is TGCGCCAGCAGCTTGTCCGGGTACAACAATGAGCAGTTCTTC.